The 20 T cell receptor beta chains listed next were all sequenced from one sample in a study of read filtering for tumor transcriptome and immune sequencing (dated by TCRdb to the early 2020s). The sequencer was an Illumina HiSeq 4000. TCR libraries were built from 400 to 450 ng RNA with the Immunoverse kit, using molecular barcoded adaptors covering alpha/delta and beta/gamma chains. TCRdb cleaned the public reads at Q25 with fastp, built clones with MiXCR and kept in-frame beta chains. CDR3 protein sequences are deduplicated, and each keeps its most common genes and DNA. This sample gives about 5,500 distinct CDR3 sequences in total; over 20% of them show up just once. Of the sample, around 20% falls within the top ten clones. Material for sequencing was a population of CD138-negative cells sorted from bone marrow. Per the publication, the cell subset or site label means: bone marrow mononuclear cells depleted of CD138+ plasma/myeloma cells by negative magnetic selection. These receptors were obtained from a donor over 35 with multiple myeloma.

The chain uses TRBV29-1 and TRBJ1-1; TRBD1 matches at 9 bases. The CDR3 has 14 amino acids. Germline V gene data show CDR1 as SQVTM and CDR2 as ANQGSEA. The V and J ends lost 7 bases and 4 bases, in that order; junction bases with no gene match: 10. The CDR3 region is CSAAQGARGTEAFF. The CDR3 DNA is TGCAGCGCCGCACAGGGGGCGAGGGGCACTGAAGCTTTCTTT.

This clonotype is termed medium-sized. The chain carries TRBV20-1 and TRBJ2-3; 8 positions match TRBD1. Germline trimming cut 7 bases from V and 2 bases from J; bases unmatched to any gene: 14. The CDR3 contains 16 residues. The germline V gene has CDR1 DFQATT and CDR2 SNEGSKA (reference sequence). CDR3 region: CSGLPKGQAITDTQYF. CDR3 DNA sequence: TGCAGTGGCCTCCCCAAGGGACAGGCGATCACAGATACGCAGTATTTT.

This clonotype is termed medium-sized. DNA for the CDR3: TGTGCCAGCAGTTCCATCTCGGACGCGTACGTGGCCGGGGAGCTGTTTTTT. Its protein is CASSSISDAYVAGELFF. This chain connects TRBV28 to TRBJ2-2; no reliable D call. Germline V gives CDR1 MDHEN, CDR2 SYDVKM. Trimming pared 4 bases from V and 6 bases from J, leaving 21 bases between. The CDR3 is made up of 17 amino acids.

This clonotype was found many times. J is TRBJ1-1 and V is TRBV9; 7 bases map to TRBD1. J gave up 1 base and V 0 bases, and 6 bases lay outside the gene matches. The germline V gene encodes CDR1 SGDLS and CDR2 YYNGEE. The CDR3 runs 16 residues. CDR3 amino acids: CASSVGKGATNTEAFF. The CDR3 bases are TGTGCCAGCAGCGTAGGAAAGGGGGCGACGAACACTGAAGCTTTCTTT.

This clonotype has more than one count but fewer than ten. A read error is likely here: a far larger clone is one base away. V is TRBV7-8 and J is TRBJ2-3; D remains unclear. Germline-derived CDR1 and CDR2 are SGHVS and FQNEAQ. The CDR3 runs to 14 residues. In DNA form, the CDR3 reads TGTGCCAGCAGCTTGTTAGGCTCCACAGATACGCGGTATTTT. Its translation: CASSLLGSTDTRYF.

This clonotype is medium-sized in the sample. The chain carries TRBV6-5 and TRBJ2-6, with no clear D. The CDR3 length is 15 residues. CDR1 and CDR2 (germline): MNHEY, SVGAGI. The ends were cut back, 3 bases at V and 1 base at J, with 7 bases in the middle. This chain's CDR3 is CASSYSLSGANVLTF. CDR3 bases: TGTGCCAGCAGTTATAGCCTTTCTGGGGCCAACGTCCTGACTTTC.

On this clonotype itself: This likely came from a read error, as a far larger clone is one base away. The genes are TRBV4-3 and TRBJ2-1; 12 nucleotides match TRBD2. The CDR3 length is 15 residues. Germline V lookup: CDR1 LGHNA, CDR2 YSLEER. J was trimmed by 7 bases and V by 2 bases; bases with no gene match: 3. CDR3 region: CASSQFGLAGNEQFF. The CDR3 DNA is TGCGCCAGCAGCCAATTCGGACTAGCGGGAAATGAGCAGTTCTTC.

This clonotype appeared many times. An end of the junction does not agree with germline; a read error may underlie this. The chain carries TRBV4-3 and TRBJ2-3; D may match TRBD1 or TRBD2 (5 bases each). The CDR3 is 16 amino acids. CDR1 LGHNA and CDR2 YSLEER come from the germline V gene. This CDR3 is CAGSQDRGPHTDTQYF. DNA of the CDR3: TGCGCCGGCAGCCAAGATAGGGGACCACACACAGATACGCAGTATTTT.

This sequence joins TRBV11-2 and TRBJ2-1, with D perhaps matching TRBD2 (6 bases). Germline loops: CDR1 SGHAT, CDR2 FQNNGV. The V end lost 10 bases, the J end lost 4 bases, and 14 bases lay between the germline ends. This CDR3 spans 13 amino acids. CDR3 nucleotide sequence: TGTGCCACCCGGGACTTGACATACAATGAGCAGTTCTTC. As protein: CATRDLTYNEQFF.

A remark on this clonotype: This likely traces to a read error, being one base from a far larger clone. J is TRBJ2-1 and V is TRBV4-3; the D gene is possibly TRBD2 (5 bases). Germline V gene sequence: CDR1 LGHNA, CDR2 YSLEER. With 4 bases removed from V and 9 bases from J, the gap between germline ends came to 13 bases. There are 13 residues in the CDR3. CDR3 nucleotides: TGCGCCAGCAGCCTCGTGGAGGCGGGTGAGCAGTTCTTC. Protein sequence: CASSLVEAGEQFF.

In its sample, this clonotype is medium-sized. The chain joins TRBV15 to TRBJ2-3; 7 bases match TRBD2. This CDR3 contains 16 residues. Looked up from germline, CDR1 is LNHNV and CDR2 is YYDKDF (reference sequence). The V segment lost 4 bases and the J segment 4 bases; nucleotides outside the gene matches: 11. CDR3 sequence: CATSKRRGRAADTQYF. The CDR3 DNA reads as TGTGCCACCAGCAAAAGAAGAGGGAGGGCCGCAGATACGCAGTATTTT.

Turning to this clonotype: One end of the junction is discordant with germline, which a read error may explain. The chain carries TRBV28 and TRBJ2-7, with D unresolved. Germline values: CDR1 MDHEN, CDR2 SYDVKM. CDR3 length: 12 amino acids. CDR3: CAGSLRAYEQCF. The DNA of the CDR3 is TGTGCCGGCAGTTTAAGGGCCTACGAGCAGTGCTTC.

This clonotype was counted ten times or more. The chain couples TRBV6-2 or TRBV6-3 to TRBJ2-7; the D is unclear. Per the germline V gene, CDR1 is MNHEY and CDR2 is SVGEGT. V shed 7 bases and J shed 0 bases, with 10 bases lying between them. The CDR3 runs 13 residues. The CDR3 here is CASTRADSYEQYF. The CDR3 nucleotides are TGTGCCAGCACCCGGGCGGACTCCTACGAGCAGTACTTC.

Comment on this clonotype: A far larger clone is only one base removed, so a read error is likely. The rearrangement links TRBV6-2 or TRBV6-3 to TRBJ2-1; no clear D. The germline V gene has CDR1 MNHEY and CDR2 SVGEGT. This CDR3 is built from 13 residues. CDR3 sequence reads: CASLEGPYHEQFF. Here the CDR3 DNA reads TGTGCCAGTCTGGAAGGACCCTACCATGAGCAGTTCTTC.

Relative to its sample, this clonotype is large. The chain employs TRBV28 and TRBJ2-1; 9 nucleotides align to TRBD2. Germline trimming cut 6 bases from V and 2 bases from J; bases unmatched to any gene: 5. Germline-derived CDR1 and CDR2 are MDHEN and SYDVKM. The CDR3 spans 15 residues. As DNA, the CDR3 is TGTGCCAGCAGCTTTAGCGGGGGACCCTACAATGAGCAGTTCTTC. Amino acids: CASSFSGGPYNEQFF.

This clonotype counts as medium-sized. V gene TRBV20-1 combines with J gene TRBJ2-2; D may be TRBD1 or TRBD2 (5 bases each). The length of the CDR3 is 13 residues. Trimming stripped 3 bases from V and 3 bases from J, with 8 bases between. Germline values: CDR1 DFQATT, CDR2 SNEGSKA (reference sequence). The DNA of the CDR3 is TGCAGTGCTAGCGGGGCAGACACCGGGGAGCTGTTTTTT. Its protein is CSASGADTGELFF.

This clonotype rates as medium-sized. The chain uses TRBV9 and TRBJ2-7; D is perhaps TRBD2 (5 bases). Germline V gene sequence: CDR1 SGDLS, CDR2 YYNGEE. V shed 1 base and J shed 7 bases, with 12 bases lying between them. The CDR3 is 13 residues long. CDR3 in DNA: TGTGCCAGCAGCGTAAGCCTAGCCCAAGAGCAGTACTTC. It codes for CASSVSLAQEQYF.

At least ten counts were recorded for this clonotype. The chain combines TRBV29-1 with TRBJ2-1; 11 bases align to TRBD2. This CDR3 has 15 amino acids. V trimming: 4 bases; J trimming: 5 bases; junction bases outside the gene matches: 7. From germline, CDR1 is SQVTM and CDR2 ANQGSEA. CDR3 protein: CSVVWLTSGDNEQFF. DNA of the CDR3: TGCAGCGTTGTTTGGCTGACTAGCGGGGACAATGAGCAGTTCTTC.

In its sample, this clonotype was seen many times. The CDR3 DNA sequence: TGTGCCAGCAGCCCCCAGGGGGATACGCAGTATTTT. Translation gives CASSPQGDTQYF. This chain joins TRBV7-3 and TRBJ2-3; perhaps TRBD1 as D (6 bases). Germline V gives CDR1 SGHTA, CDR2 FQGTGA. V shed 5 bases and J shed 6 bases, with 9 bases lying between them. The CDR3 runs to 12 residues.

Within the sample, this clonotype is medium-sized. The J gene is TRBJ2-3, the V gene TRBV29-1; D ambiguous. CDR1 SQVTM and CDR2 ANQGSEA come from the germline V gene. This CDR3 comprises 14 residues. V was pared by 4 bases and J by 0 bases, with 11 bases between. CDR3 in DNA: TGCAGCGTTGTAAGGGCCTGGAGCACAGATACGCAGTATTTT. Protein sequence: CSVVRAWSTDTQYF.